The source of this T cell receptor (beta chain) is a study of control samples from healthy donors and cancer patients. Germline V gene lookup returns CDR1 MNHEY and CDR2 SVGAGI. The V gene end was trimmed by 11 bases and the J gene end by 6 bases; junction bases not matched to a gene: 12. The CDR3 loop spans 13 amino acids. Profiled with immunoSEQ multiplex PCR; TCRdb holds only in-frame clones, not every one. In the table there are 100,000 or so clones, roughly 85% of which are singletons. V is TRBV6-5 and J is TRBJ2-7; 8 bases map to TRBD1. Sequenced input: blood. This clonotype was sampled from a woman aged 50 to 65 in good health. CDR3 sequence reads: CAATRDRLAEQYF. The CDR3 region has the DNA TGTGCCGCCACCCGGGACAGGTTAGCCGAGCAGTACTTC.